The sequence of this T cell receptor beta chain was determined in a study of T cells in localized non-small cell lung cancer. TCRdb's copy holds only in-frame clones and misses some; the assay was immunoSEQ multiplex PCR. Found here are around 30,000 clones, roughly 75% of them singletons; the top ten hold approximately 31%. The CDR3 numbers 9 amino acids, ends counted. As regards this clone: Because it lacks the conserved phenylalanine or tryptophan at the end, this CDR3 is likely a read error. It is unclear where the CDR3 begins or ends on the DNA, so no DNA is shown, and the CDR3 is as TCRdb lists it.

Sequences were derived from peripheral blood, sampled before any cancer treatment. The source of this sequence is a male donor at least 60 years old with stage II squamous cell lung carcinoma. The chain combines TRBV21-1 with TRBJ1-1; the DNA was not compared with TRBD1, the D call given in the table. TRBV21-1 is a known pseudogene. CDR3 loop: CASSMDRPL.